The T cell receptor beta chain under discussion was sequenced for a study of identical twins listed by TCRdb under 2016. Some background on the complete study: To test whether fetal clonotypes persist, this study deep-sequenced TCR alpha and beta repertoires from monozygotic twins, from unrelated adults of various ages, and from cord blood. To rule out contamination, the twin experiments were replicated at different times with different library preparation protocols. General findings and caveats noted by the study authors: Fewer insertions were carried by abundant cord blood beta clonotypes; a weaker similar trend was observed in young adult naive repertoires, while no such trend was observed in memory repertoires. Compared with coincidental sharing between unrelated individuals, out-of-frame TCR alpha sequences shared between twins had an excess of sequences with low generation probability. Invariant T cells such as MAIT and iNKT could partly confound zero-insertion analyses, although diverse VJ usage argued against such confounding for most clonotypes. Because the same donors could not be followed over many years, the conclusions relied on cross-sectional statistical analysis. The excess sharing between twins in beta out-of-frame sequences was weaker because fewer shared sequences reduced the signal-to-noise ratio. In monozygotic twins, out-of-frame TCR alpha sharing was systematically underestimated by recombination models, although the models agreed with sharing between unrelated individuals.

All donors were healthy Caucasians. The protocol used for the library was 5' RACE. Reads for this sample came from an Illumina HiSeq 2000. Template switching added a universal primer binding site, and the final cDNA carried a unique molecular identifier that allowed TCR cDNA molecules to be counted accurately. First-strand cDNA for TCR alpha and beta chains was synthesized from specific primers in the conserved constant-segment region. To control for contamination, every cDNA library was double barcoded, receiving both a SMART-Mk sample barcode and Illumina barcodes. TruSeq adapter sequences along with Illumina sample barcodes were introduced in two successive PCR steps. The Illumina HiSeq platform was used with custom primers to sequence TCR alpha and beta cDNA libraries. The authors' analysis ran thus. Unique molecular identifiers were extracted from raw reads with MiGEC, and CDR3 positions were determined with MiXCR. Recombination models were inferred per individual with the repgenHMM and IGoR tools using an EM algorithm. The tcR package in R was used for shared clonotype analysis, with sharing normalized by the product of cloneset sizes. Out-of-frame nonproductive sequences were analyzed to study raw recombination free of thymic and clonal selection effects. TCRdb reanalyzed the raw reads on its own, using fastp at Q25 for trimming and MiXCR for clone calling, and kept in-frame beta chains. Merged by CDR3 protein, the rows form single entries marked with the most common genes and DNA. TCRdb, not the authors, supplied the V and J calls. The sample records around 1.7 million distinct CDR3 sequences, 25% to 35% of which are singletons. Clones ranked in the top ten supply more than 0.25% of the sample.

As for this clonotype: It lacks a known antigen. A read error is possible here, since a much larger clone lies one base away.

The cysteine opens and the phenylalanine closes a CDR3 of 11 amino acids. Only the CDR3 region is kept as DNA, spanning 33 bases read in frame from base 1. CDR1 is given as DFQATT and CDR2 as SNEGSKA, both from the germline V gene (reference sequence). The source material was cord blood. The rearrangement combines TRBV20-1 with TRBJ2-1; the D gene cannot be named for sure. The receptor was isolated from a newborn girl in good health. CDR3 loop: CSASSYSEQFF. The nucleotide sequence is TGCAGTGCTAGCTCCTACAGTGAGCAGTTCTTC.